A single sample is the source of the 13 T cell receptor beta chains below, sequenced in a study of shared clonotypes between healthy human individuals. Naive CD8 cells comprised CD45RO-negative, CCR7-positively selected cells, excluding terminally differentiated effector memory CD45RA+ cells. Only in-frame clones appear in the TCRdb table, and some are missing; sequencing was by immunoSEQ multiplex PCR. The sample has around 560,000 clones; approximately 95% are singletons. Sample: naive CD8+ T cells sorted from blood. These TCRs come from a woman in her 30s in good health.

The chain employs TRBV28 and TRBJ2-3; 14 nucleotides agree with TRBD2. The CDR3 length is 16 residues. V shed 4 bases and J 11 bases; nucleotides not matched to a gene: 11. Per the germline V gene, CDR1 is MDHEN and CDR2 is SYDVKM. The CDR3 nucleotides read TGTGCCAGCAGTTCACGACTAGCGGGAGGGCCCCTAGGGCAGTATTTT. Translated: CASSSRLAGGPLGQYF.

V is TRBV18 and J is TRBJ2-7; TRBD1 matches at 8 bases. Germline V gene lookup returns CDR1 KGHSH and CDR2 LQKENI. The CDR3 covers 12 residues. V dropped 8 bases and J dropped 6; count of bases not matched to a gene: 6. The CDR3 sequence: CASAFTGGEQYF. The CDR3 DNA follows: TGTGCCAGCGCTTTCACAGGGGGCGAGCAGTACTTC.

As regards this clone: The same CDR3 can be traced to other DNA sequences in this sample. This chain uses TRBV28 with TRBJ2-2; D remains ambiguous. Trimming cost V 5 bases and J 6 bases, with 4 bases left between them. Germline V gene data show CDR1 as MDHEN and CDR2 as SYDVKM. The CDR3 contains 11 residues. CDR3 DNA: TGTGCCAGCAGTCGTCCCGGGGAGCTGTTTTTT. Translating it yields CASSRPGELFF.

The chain has TRBV4-1 and TRBJ1-1; the D is unclear. CDR1 and CDR2 from the germline V gene are MGHRA and YSYEKL. This CDR3 is 15 amino acids long. Between the trimmed V and J ends, which lost 0 bases and 0 bases, there was a span of 8 bases. CDR3 sequence (DNA): TGCGCCAGCAGCCAAGAACCACAGCTGAACACTGAAGCTTTCTTT. This translates into CASSQEPQLNTEAFF.

V is TRBV10-3 and J is TRBJ2-1; tentative D call: TRBD1 (6 bases). Trimming pared 8 bases from V and 7 bases from J, leaving 9 bases between. Germline values: CDR1 ENHRY, CDR2 SYGVKD. The CDR3 is 11 amino acids. In nucleotides, the CDR3 is TGTGCCATCTTAAGGGGGAATGAGCAGTTCTTC. It translates to CAILRGNEQFF.

This chain connects TRBV27 to TRBJ1-6; a possible D gene is TRBD1 (6 bases). The germline V gene encodes CDR1 MNHEY and CDR2 SMNVEV (reference sequence). The CDR3 runs 14 residues. V was trimmed by 5 bases and J by 7 bases, leaving 12 bases between them. The CDR3 DNA follows: TGTGCCAGCAGTGTCAGACAGGCAAATTCACCCCTCCACTTT. It specifies CASSVRQANSPLHF.

The J gene is TRBJ2-5, the V gene TRBV7-2; TRBD2 aligns across 14 bases. Trimming took 5 bases from V and 2 from J; bases not matched to a gene: 13. Looked up from germline, CDR1 is SGHTA and CDR2 is FQGNSA. The CDR3 has 19 amino acids. The CDR3: CASSHFGTSGRGGQETQYF. The CDR3 DNA sequence: TGTGCCAGCAGCCACTTCGGGACTAGCGGGAGAGGCGGACAAGAGACCCAGTACTTC.

The V call is TRBV5-1, the J call TRBJ1-3; D not certain. The V end lost 6 bases, the J end lost 6 bases, and 19 bases lay between the germline ends. This CDR3 is built from 15 residues. The germline gives CDR1 SGHRS, CDR2 YFSETQ. The CDR3 DNA sequence: TGCGCCAGCAATAACTTAGACCAGGCGGAAAACACCATATATTTT. Its translation is CASNNLDQAENTIYF.

The rearrangement uses TRBV27 and TRBJ2-7; 11 nucleotides align to TRBD1. Germline-derived CDR1 and CDR2 are MNHEY and SMNVEV (reference sequence). The CDR3 has 15 residues. Trimming removed 5 bases from V and 6 bases from J; junction bases left unmatched: 9. CDR3 sequence reads: CASSGSGTGGSEQYF. The CDR3 DNA sequence: TGTGCCAGCAGTGGTTCCGGGACAGGGGGTTCCGAGCAGTACTTC.

V is TRBV7-9 and J is TRBJ2-7, with 7 bases identical to TRBD1. From germline, CDR1 is SEHNR and CDR2 FQNEAQ (reference sequence). The CDR3 loop spans 15 amino acids. The junction had 5 bases not matched to a gene; V was cut back by 3 bases and J by 0 bases. The CDR3 DNA reads TGTGCCAGCAGCTTCGGGACAGCTTTCTCCTACGAGCAGTACTTC. Translation: CASSFGTAFSYEQYF.

This sequence joins TRBV19 and TRBJ2-7; 8 bases line up with TRBD1. V dropped 1 base and J dropped 6; count of bases not matched to a gene: 5. The germline gives CDR1 LNHDA, CDR2 SQIVND (reference sequence). The CDR3 extends over 14 amino acids. DNA of the CDR3: TGTGCCAGTAGTATAGTTCTTGACAGGGGCGAGCAGTACTTC. Its protein is CASSIVLDRGEQYF.

V is TRBV19 and J is TRBJ1-4; no firm D call. The CDR3 runs to 12 residues. Per the germline V gene, CDR1 is LNHDA and CDR2 is SQIVND (reference sequence). With 10 bases removed from V and 5 bases from J, the gap between germline ends came to 11 bases. In DNA, the CDR3 is TGTGCCACGCGAGACGGGAATGAAAAACTGTTTTTT. Translated, it gives CATRDGNEKLFF.

The chain is built from TRBV11-2 and TRBJ2-7; 10 bases align to TRBD1. With 7 bases clipped from V and 2 bases from J, the junction kept 8 bases outside the gene matches. Per the germline V gene, CDR1 is SGHAT and CDR2 is FQNNGV. The CDR3 is made up of 15 amino acids. As DNA, the CDR3 is TGTGCCAGCAACTTCGCCGGGACAGGGGCCTACGAGCAGTACTTC. Its translation is CASNFAGTGAYEQYF.